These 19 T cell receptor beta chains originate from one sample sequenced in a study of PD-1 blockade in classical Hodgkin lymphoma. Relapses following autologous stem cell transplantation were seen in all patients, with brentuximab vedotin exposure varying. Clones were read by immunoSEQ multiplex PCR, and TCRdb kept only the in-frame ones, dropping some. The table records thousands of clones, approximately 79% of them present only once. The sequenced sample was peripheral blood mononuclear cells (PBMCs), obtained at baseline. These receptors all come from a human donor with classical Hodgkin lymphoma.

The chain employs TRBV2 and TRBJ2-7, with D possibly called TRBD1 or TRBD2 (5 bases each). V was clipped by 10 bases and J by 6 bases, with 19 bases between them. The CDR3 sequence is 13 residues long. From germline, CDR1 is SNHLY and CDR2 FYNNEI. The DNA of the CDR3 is TGTGCCACCTCCAAGGAAGGGACGGGCGAGCAGTACTTC. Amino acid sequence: CATSKEGTGEQYF. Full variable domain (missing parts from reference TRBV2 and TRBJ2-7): EPEVTQTPSHQVTQMGQEVILRCVPISNHLYFYWYRQILGQKVEFLVSFYNNEISEKSEIFDDQFSVERPDGSNFTLKIRSTKLEDSAMYFCATSKEGTGEQYFGPGTRLTVT.

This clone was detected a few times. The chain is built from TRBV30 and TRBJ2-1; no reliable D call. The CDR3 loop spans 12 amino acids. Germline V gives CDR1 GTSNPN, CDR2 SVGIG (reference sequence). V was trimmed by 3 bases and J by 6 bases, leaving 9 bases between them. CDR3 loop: CAWRSVRNEQFF. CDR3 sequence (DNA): TGTGCCTGGAGATCGGTGCGCAATGAGCAGTTCTTC. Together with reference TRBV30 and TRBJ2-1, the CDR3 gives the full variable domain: SQTIHQWPATLVQPVGSPLSLECTVEGTSNPNLYWYRQAAGRGLQLLFYSVGIGQISSEVPQNLSASRPQDRQFILSSKKLLLSDSGFYLCAWRSVRNEQFFGPGTRLTVL.

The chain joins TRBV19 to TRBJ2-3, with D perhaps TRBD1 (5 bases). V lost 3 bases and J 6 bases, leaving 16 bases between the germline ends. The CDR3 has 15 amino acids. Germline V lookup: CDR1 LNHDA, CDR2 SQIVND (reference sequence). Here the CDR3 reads CASSIGATKADTQYF. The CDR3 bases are TGTGCCAGTAGTATTGGGGCAACCAAGGCCGATACGCAGTATTTT.

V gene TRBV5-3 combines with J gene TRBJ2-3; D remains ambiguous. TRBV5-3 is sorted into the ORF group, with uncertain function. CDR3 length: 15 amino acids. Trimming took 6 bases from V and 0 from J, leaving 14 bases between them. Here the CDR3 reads CARNPFWGSTDTQYF. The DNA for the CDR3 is TGTGCCAGAAACCCCTTTTGGGGTAGCACAGATACGCAGTATTTT.

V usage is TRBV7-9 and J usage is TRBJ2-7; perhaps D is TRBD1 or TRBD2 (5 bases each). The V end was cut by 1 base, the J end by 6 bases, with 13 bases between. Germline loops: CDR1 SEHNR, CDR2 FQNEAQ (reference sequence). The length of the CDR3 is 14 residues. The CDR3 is CASSLGGREAEQYF. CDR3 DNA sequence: TGTGCCAGCAGCTTAGGGGGGAGAGAGGCCGAGCAGTACTTC.

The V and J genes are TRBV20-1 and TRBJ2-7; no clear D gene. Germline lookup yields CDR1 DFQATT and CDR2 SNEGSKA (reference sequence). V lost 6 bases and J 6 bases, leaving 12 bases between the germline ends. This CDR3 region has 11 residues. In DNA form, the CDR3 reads TGCAGTGCCCCGACCGTCTCCGAGCAGTACTTC. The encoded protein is CSAPTVSEQYF.

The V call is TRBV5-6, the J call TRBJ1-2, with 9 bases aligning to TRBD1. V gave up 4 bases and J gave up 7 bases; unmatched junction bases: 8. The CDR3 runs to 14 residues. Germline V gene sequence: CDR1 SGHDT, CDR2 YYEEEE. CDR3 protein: CASSPTGTGPGYTF. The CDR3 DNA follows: TGTGCCAGCAGCCCAACCGGGACAGGGCCTGGCTACACCTTC.

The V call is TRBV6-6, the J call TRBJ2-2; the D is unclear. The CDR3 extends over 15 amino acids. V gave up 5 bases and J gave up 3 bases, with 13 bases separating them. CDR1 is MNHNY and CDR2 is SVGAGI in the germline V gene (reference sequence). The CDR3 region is CASSQDGADTGELFF. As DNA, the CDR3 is TGTGCCAGCAGTCAGGACGGTGCGGACACCGGGGAGCTGTTTTTT.

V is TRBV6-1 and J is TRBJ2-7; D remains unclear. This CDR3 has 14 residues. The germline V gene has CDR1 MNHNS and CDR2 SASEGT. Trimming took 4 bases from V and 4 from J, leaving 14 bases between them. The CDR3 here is CASSVRVISYEQYF. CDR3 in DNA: TGTGCCAGCAGTGTCCGGGTCATCTCTTACGAGCAGTACTTC.

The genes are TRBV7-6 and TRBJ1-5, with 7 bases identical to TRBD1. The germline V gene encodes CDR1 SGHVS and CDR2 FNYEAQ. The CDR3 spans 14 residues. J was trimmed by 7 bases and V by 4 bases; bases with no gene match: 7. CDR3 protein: CASSSTGVGQPQHF. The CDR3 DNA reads TGTGCCAGCAGCTCTACAGGGGTAGGACAGCCCCAGCATTTT.

DNA for the CDR3: TGTGCCAGCAGTTTTGGCACTAGCGGGAGAAACGAGCAGTACTTC. This gives the protein CASSFGTSGRNEQYF. This sequence joins TRBV27 and TRBJ2-7; 11 bases fit TRBD2. V lost 3 bases, J lost 5 bases, and 6 bases stayed unmatched. The germline CDR1 and CDR2 sequences are MNHEY and SMNVEV (reference sequence). The CDR3 has 15 residues.

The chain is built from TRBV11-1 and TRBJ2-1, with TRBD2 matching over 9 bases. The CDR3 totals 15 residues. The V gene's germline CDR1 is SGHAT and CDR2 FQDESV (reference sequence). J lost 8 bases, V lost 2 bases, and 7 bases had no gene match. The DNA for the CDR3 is TGTGCCAGCAGCTTAATTTCCCTAGCGGGGTATGAGCAGTTCTTC. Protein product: CASSLISLAGYEQFF.

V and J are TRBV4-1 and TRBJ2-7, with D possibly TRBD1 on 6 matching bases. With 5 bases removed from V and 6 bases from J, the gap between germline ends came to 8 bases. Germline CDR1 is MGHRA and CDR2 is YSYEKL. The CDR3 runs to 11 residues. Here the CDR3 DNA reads TGCGCCAGCAGCTTAGGGGGCGAGCAGTACTTC. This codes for CASSLGGEQYF.

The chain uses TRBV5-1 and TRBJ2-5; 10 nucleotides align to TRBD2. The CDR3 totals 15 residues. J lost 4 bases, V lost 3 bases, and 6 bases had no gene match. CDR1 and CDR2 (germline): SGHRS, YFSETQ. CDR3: CASSSATSGIETQYF. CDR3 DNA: TGCGCCAGCAGCTCCGCAACTAGCGGGATAGAGACCCAGTACTTC.

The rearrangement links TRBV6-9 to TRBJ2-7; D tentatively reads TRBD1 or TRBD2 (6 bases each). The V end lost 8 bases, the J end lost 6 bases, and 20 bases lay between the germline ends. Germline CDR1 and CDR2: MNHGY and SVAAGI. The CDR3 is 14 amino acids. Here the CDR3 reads CASSHNWGAGEQYF. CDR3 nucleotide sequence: TGTGCCAGCTCTCATAATTGGGGGGCGGGCGAGCAGTACTTC.

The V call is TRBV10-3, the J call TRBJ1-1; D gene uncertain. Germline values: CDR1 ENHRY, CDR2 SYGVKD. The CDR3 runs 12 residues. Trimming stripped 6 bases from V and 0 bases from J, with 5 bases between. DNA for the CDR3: TGTGCCATCAGCAATATGAACACTGAAGCTTTCTTT. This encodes CAISNMNTEAFF.

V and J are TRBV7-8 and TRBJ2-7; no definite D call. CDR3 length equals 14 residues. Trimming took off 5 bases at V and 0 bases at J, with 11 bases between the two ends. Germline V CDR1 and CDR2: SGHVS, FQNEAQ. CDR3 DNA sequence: TGTGCCAGCAGCCCAGGACCGAGCTCCTACGAGCAGTACTTC. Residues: CASSPGPSSYEQYF.

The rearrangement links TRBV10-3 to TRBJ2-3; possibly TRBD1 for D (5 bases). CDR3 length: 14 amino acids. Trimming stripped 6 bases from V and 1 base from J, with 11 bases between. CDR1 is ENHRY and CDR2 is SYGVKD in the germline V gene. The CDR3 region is CAIRTDTRTDTQYF. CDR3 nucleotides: TGTGCCATCAGGACAGACACTCGCACAGATACGCAGTATTTT.

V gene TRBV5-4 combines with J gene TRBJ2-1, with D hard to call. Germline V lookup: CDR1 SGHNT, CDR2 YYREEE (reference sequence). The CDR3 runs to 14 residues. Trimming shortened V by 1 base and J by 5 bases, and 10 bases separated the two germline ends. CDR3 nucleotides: TGTGCCAGCAGCTTGCCGCCTGTGAACAATGAGCAGTTCTTC. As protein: CASSLPPVNNEQFF.